Presented here are 32 T cell receptor beta chains from one specimen sequenced in a study of siplizumab effects on memory and regulatory T cells. Data came from immunoSEQ multiplex PCR; TCRdb stores just in-frame clones and leaves some out. This table holds about 100,000 clones, 80% to 95% found once. The sample was CD4+ T cells sorted from blood. The receptors come from a human donor in good health.

CDR3: CASSSRLGETQYF. CDR3 sequence (DNA): TGTGCCAGCAGCTCCCGTCTCGGGGAGACCCAGTACTTC. The J gene is TRBJ2-5, the V gene TRBV5-4; D unclear. The CDR3 has 13 amino acids. Looked up from germline, CDR1 is SGHNT and CDR2 is YYREEE (reference sequence). The germline V and J ends were trimmed by 3 bases and 5 bases, with 11 bases remaining between them.

The chain has TRBV5-1 and TRBJ2-7; 8 bases map to TRBD1. J gave up 6 bases and V 5 bases, and 4 bases lay outside the gene matches. The CDR3 has 12 residues. Germline V lookup: CDR1 SGHRS, CDR2 YFSETQ. This CDR3 reads CASRAGGGEQYF. The CDR3 DNA reads as TGCGCCAGCAGAGCAGGGGGCGGCGAGCAGTACTTC.

This rearrangement joins TRBV27 to TRBJ1-4; 7 nucleotides match TRBD1. The CDR3 runs 14 residues. The J segment lost 8 bases and the V segment lost 6 bases, leaving 9 bases of the junction unmatched. From germline, CDR1 is MNHEY and CDR2 SMNVEV (reference sequence). CDR3 loop: CASSTLKDREKLFF. DNA for the CDR3: TGTGCCAGCAGCACCCTCAAGGACAGGGAAAAACTGTTTTTT. The variable domain in full, with the rest retrieved from reference TRBV27 and TRBJ1-4, is EAQVTQNPRYLITVTGKKLTVTCSQNMNHEYMSWYRQDPGLGLRQIYYSMNVEVTDKGDVPEGYKVSRKEKRNFPLILESPSPNQTSLYFCASSTLKDREKLFFGSGTQLSVL.

The chain links TRBV10-1 to TRBJ2-3; perhaps TRBD2 as D (5 bases). Looked up from germline, CDR1 is WNHNN and CDR2 is SYGVQD (reference sequence). The CDR3 length is 13 residues. The germline V and J ends were trimmed by 10 bases and 0 bases, with 11 bases remaining between them. The CDR3 is CATRAGSTDTQYF. In DNA, the CDR3 is TGCGCCACGCGCGCGGGCAGCACAGATACGCAGTATTTT.

The chain links TRBV5-6 to TRBJ2-2; TRBD1 aligns across 10 bases. Losses at the gene ends were 5 bases for V and 4 bases for J; bases not matched to a gene: 5. Germline values: CDR1 SGHDT, CDR2 YYEEEE. CDR3 length equals 15 residues. The DNA for the CDR3 is TGTGCCAGCAGTTCGGGACAGGGGATCACCGGGGAGCTGTTTTTT. As protein: CASSSGQGITGELFF. The whole variable domain, remainder taken from reference TRBV5-6 and TRBJ2-2, is DAGVTQSPTHLIKTRGQQVTLRCSPKSGHDTVSWYQQALGQGPQFIFQYYEEEERQRGNFPDRFSGHQFPNYSSELNVNALLLGDSALYLCASSSGQGITGELFFGEGSRLTVL.

As regards this clone: Other DNA sequences in this specimen translate into the identical CDR3. The genes are TRBV29-1 and TRBJ2-5, with D possibly matching TRBD1 (6 bases). The V end was cut by 4 bases, the J end by 4 bases, with 13 bases between. The CDR3 contains 13 residues. Germline CDR1 and CDR2: SQVTM and ANQGSEA. CDR3 DNA: TGCAGCGTTGGGGGGACACGGGGAGAGACCCAGTACTTC. Protein: CSVGGTRGETQYF.

A single count supports this clone. The rearrangement joins TRBV7-3 to TRBJ2-2; 8 nucleotides agree with TRBD1. The CDR3 consists of 16 residues. Germline lookup yields CDR1 SGHTA and CDR2 FQGTGA. Germline trimming cut 2 bases from V and 2 bases from J; bases unmatched to any gene: 4. CDR3 in DNA: TGTGCCAGCAGCTTAGTTTCAGGGGGCAACACCGGGGAGCTGTTTTTT. Its protein is CASSLVSGGNTGELFF.

The rearrangement uses TRBV5-4 and TRBJ2-7; tentative D call: TRBD2 (5 bases). This CDR3 comprises 14 residues. The V gene lost 4 bases and the J gene lost 0 bases, with 11 bases spanning the gap. Germline V CDR1 and CDR2: SGHNT, YYREEE (reference sequence). The CDR3 loop reads CASSRTGSSYEQYF. The CDR3 bases are TGTGCCAGCAGCCGCACGGGGAGCTCCTACGAGCAGTACTTC.

CDR3 DNA sequence: TGCGCCAGCAGTCCGACAACGTACGAGCAGTACTTC. This sequence encodes CASSPTTYEQYF. The chain carries TRBV10-1 and TRBJ2-7, with unresolved D. V shed 5 bases and J shed 4 bases, with 9 bases lying between them. This CDR3 has 12 residues. The V gene's germline CDR1 is WNHNN and CDR2 SYGVQD (reference sequence).

The chain combines TRBV27 with TRBJ1-1, with D possibly being TRBD1 (5 bases). V was trimmed by 4 bases and J by 5 bases, leaving 17 bases between them. Germline V gene data show CDR1 as MNHEY and CDR2 as SMNVEV (reference sequence). The CDR3 has 15 amino acids. The CDR3: CASSSPTRGWTEAFF. Here the CDR3 DNA reads TGTGCCAGCAGTTCTCCGACGAGGGGTTGGACTGAAGCTTTCTTT.

Comment on this clone: Sequence at one end of the junction differs from germline and may be a read error. The identical CDR3 is also encoded by other nucleotide sequences in the sample. V is TRBV27 and J is TRBJ1-1, with D perhaps TRBD1 (6 bases). The CDR3 totals 11 residues. CDR1 is MNHEY, CDR2 SMNVEV, per germline (reference sequence). As DNA, the CDR3 is TGTGCTAGCACCTCGACAGGAGAAGCTTTCTTT. This sequence encodes CASTSTGEAFF.

The rearrangement links TRBV7-2 to TRBJ1-3; TRBD1 matches 9 bases. The CDR3 length is 19 residues. The germline V gene has CDR1 SGHTA and CDR2 FQGNSA. V gave up 1 base and J gave up 0 bases; unmatched junction bases: 10. The CDR3 DNA reads as TGTGCCAGCAGCTTAGAAACAGGGGGCTGGGGAGGCTCTGGAAACACCATATATTTT. Its translation: CASSLETGGWGGSGNTIYF.

The chain recombines TRBV4-2 with TRBJ1-4, with 8 nucleotides matching TRBD1. V lost 4 bases and J lost 8; bases outside the gene matches: 15. There are 17 residues in the CDR3. Germline CDR1 reads LGHNA; CDR2 reads YNFKEQ. CDR3 in DNA: TGTGCCAGCAGCCCGTTGCCAGGGCAGGGGGCTCAGGAAAAACTGTTTTTT. Translating gives CASSPLPGQGAQEKLFF.

The chain recombines TRBV7-2 with TRBJ1-5, with a tentative D call TRBD1 (6 bases). The V end lost 5 bases, the J end lost 3 bases, and 11 bases lay between the germline ends. The length of the CDR3 is 14 residues. The V gene's germline CDR1 is SGHTA and CDR2 FQGNSA. The CDR3 loop is CASSHNRDNQPQHF. CDR3 DNA sequence: TGTGCCAGCAGCCATAACAGGGACAATCAGCCCCAGCATTTT.

This sequence joins TRBV5-4 and TRBJ1-1; no definite D call. The CDR3 has 14 residues. V was pared by 2 bases and J by 0 bases, with 8 bases between. Per the germline V gene, CDR1 is SGHNT and CDR2 is YYREEE (reference sequence). The chain's CDR3 is CASSFHTLNTEAFF. For the CDR3, the DNA is TGTGCCAGCAGCTTTCACACTTTGAACACTGAAGCTTTCTTT.

The V gene is TRBV5-4, the J gene TRBJ2-3; 8 bases line up with TRBD2. The CDR3 covers 15 residues. From germline, CDR1 is SGHNT and CDR2 YYREEE (reference sequence). Germline trimming cut 1 base from V and 5 bases from J; bases unmatched to any gene: 6. The CDR3 coding sequence is TGTGCCAGCAGCTTGCGGTCGAGCGGGGGAGATACGCAGTATTTT. Translated, it gives CASSLRSSGGDTQYF.

This chain links TRBV7-2 with TRBJ1-6; a possible D gene is TRBD1 (5 bases). V lost 3 bases, J lost 6 bases, and 15 bases lay in between. The CDR3 spans 16 residues. Germline V gene sequence: CDR1 SGHTA, CDR2 FQGNSA. DNA for the CDR3: TGTGCCAGCAGCTTGCACAGGCAGCCGGGTAATTCACCCCTCCACTTT. Translating it yields CASSLHRQPGNSPLHF. Together with reference TRBV7-2 and TRBJ1-6, the CDR3 gives the full variable domain: GAGVSQSPSNKVTEKGKDVELRCDPISGHTALYWYRQSLGQGLEFLIYFQGNSAPDKSGLPSDRFSAERTGGSVSTLTIQRTQQEDSAVYLCASSLHRQPGNSPLHFGNGTRLTVT.

The chain carries TRBV6-1 and TRBJ1-5, with 9 positions matching TRBD1. CDR1 is MNHNS, CDR2 SASEGT, per germline. This CDR3 has 14 amino acids. The V and J ends lost 4 bases and 6 bases, in that order; junction bases with no gene match: 4. CDR3: CASSGDRALQPQHF. The CDR3 DNA reads as TGTGCCAGCAGTGGGGACAGGGCGCTTCAGCCCCAGCATTTT.

The gene calls are TRBV19 and TRBJ1-2; D gene uncertain. Germline V gene lookup returns CDR1 LNHDA and CDR2 SQIVND (reference sequence). CDR3 length: 11 residues. The V end lost 1 base, the J end lost 7 bases, and 4 bases lay between the germline ends. CDR3 residues: CASSIGSGYTF. The CDR3 nucleotides are TGTGCCAGTAGTATAGGTTCTGGCTACACCTTC. Full variable domain (outside the CDR3, taken from reference TRBV19 and TRBJ1-2): DGGITQSPKYLFRKEGQNVTLSCEQNLNHDAMYWYRQDPGQGLRLIYYSQIVNDFQKGDIAEGYSVSREKKESFPLTVTSAQKNPTAFYLCASSIGSGYTFGSGTRLTVV.

The rearrangement links TRBV19 to TRBJ1-2; no definite D call. Germline CDR1 is LNHDA and CDR2 is SQIVND (reference sequence). The CDR3 contains 12 residues. The V end lost 6 bases, the J end lost 2 bases, and 7 bases lay between the germline ends. In DNA form, the CDR3 reads TGTGCCAGTAGACAATTAAACTATGGCTACACCTTC. Protein product: CASRQLNYGYTF.

This chain's CDR3 is CSVEAGLGNEQFF. The DNA of the CDR3 is TGCAGCGTTGAGGCGGGACTCGGGAATGAGCAGTTCTTC. This sequence joins TRBV29-1 and TRBJ2-1, with D perhaps matching TRBD2 (6 bases). Germline V gene lookup returns CDR1 SQVTM and CDR2 ANQGSEA. V was cut by 3 bases and J by 7 bases, with 13 bases left in between. The CDR3 runs to 13 residues.

CDR3 bases: TGTGCCTGGAGGGGCAGCCGGGGAAATGAGCAGTTCTTC. It specifies CAWRGSRGNEQFF. The chain is built from TRBV30 and TRBJ2-1; possibly TRBD2 for D (5 bases). CDR3 size: 13 residues. The germline V gene has CDR1 GTSNPN and CDR2 SVGIG (reference sequence). Trimming stripped 3 bases from V and 7 bases from J, with 13 bases between.

This chain joins TRBV9 and TRBJ2-2, with 10 nucleotides matching TRBD1. The V gene end was trimmed by 2 bases and the J gene end by 7 bases; junction bases not matched to a gene: 2. Germline V lookup: CDR1 SGDLS, CDR2 YYNGEE. CDR3 length: 14 amino acids. The CDR3 DNA reads TGTGCCAGCAGCGTCGACAGGGGGCTCGGGGAGCTGTTTTTT. This codes for CASSVDRGLGELFF.

The CDR3 DNA reads as TGTGCCAGCAGATCGATGGGGGCCGATTTTAACTATGGCTACACCTTC. Protein: CASRSMGADFNYGYTF. The V call is TRBV27, the J call TRBJ1-2, with D maybe TRBD1 (6 bases). The germline CDR1 and CDR2 sequences are MNHEY and SMNVEV (reference sequence). The CDR3 loop spans 16 amino acids. Trimming pared 6 bases from V and 1 base from J, leaving 18 bases between.

The gene calls are TRBV5-1 and TRBJ2-5; the D call may be TRBD1 or TRBD2 (5 bases each). The J call may be faulty, since TRBJ2-7 better matches the DNA end. Looked up from germline, CDR1 is SGHRS and CDR2 is YFSETQ. This CDR3 comprises 14 residues. Written as DNA, the CDR3 is TGCGCCAGCAGCTTGGTGGGGGACTCCTACGAGCAGTACTTC. Translation gives CASSLVGDSYEQYF.

This chain joins TRBV9 and TRBJ2-2; 12 bases are shared with TRBD2. The length of the CDR3 is 15 residues. CDR1 SGDLS and CDR2 YYNGEE come from the germline V gene. V lost 5 bases to trimming and J lost 4 bases; unmatched junction nucleotides: 3. Here the CDR3 reads CASSGLAGSTGELFF. In DNA form, the CDR3 reads TGTGCCAGCAGTGGACTAGCGGGGAGCACCGGGGAGCTGTTTTTT.

The chain carries TRBV18 and TRBJ2-5, with a tentative D call TRBD1 (5 bases). The CDR3 runs to 14 residues. CDR1 is KGHSH, CDR2 LQKENI, per germline. The ends were cut back, 0 bases at V and 5 bases at J, with 10 bases in the middle. DNA for the CDR3: TGTGCCAGCTCACCACCGGGGCAATGGGAGACCCAGTACTTC. Translating gives CASSPPGQWETQYF.

The gene calls are TRBV2 and TRBJ2-5; no clear D. Deletions cut 7 bases from V and 2 bases from J, with 8 bases between. This CDR3 is 12 amino acids long. Germline CDR1 SNHLY, CDR2 FYNNEI. CDR3 sequence reads: CASTVAQETQYF. CDR3 bases: TGTGCCAGCACGGTTGCTCAAGAGACCCAGTACTTC.

This chain joins TRBV7-2 and TRBJ2-7, with TRBD1 matching 7 bases. The CDR3 has 14 amino acids. Germline V gene sequence: CDR1 SGHTA, CDR2 FQGNSA. The junction had 4 bases not matched to a gene; V was cut back by 3 bases and J by 2 bases. This CDR3 reads CASSLTGQTYEQYF. The CDR3, as DNA: TGTGCCAGCAGCTTGACAGGGCAAACCTACGAGCAGTACTTC.

The V gene is TRBV7-9, the J gene TRBJ2-5; D might be TRBD1 or TRBD2, each matching 7 bases. This CDR3 comprises 14 residues. Germline V CDR1 and CDR2: SEHNR, FQNEAQ (reference sequence). V lost 5 bases and J 1 base, leaving 11 bases between the germline ends. For the CDR3, the DNA is TGTGCCAGCAGCCCAGGGGGGGCCCAAGAGACCCAGTACTTC. Protein: CASSPGGAQETQYF.

This clone was counted once. The CDR3 region is CASSQSAGTNYGYTF. CDR3 in DNA: TGCGCCAGCAGCCAATCAGCAGGGACTAACTATGGCTACACCTTC. The rearrangement uses TRBV4-1 and TRBJ1-2; D possibly corresponds to TRBD1 (5 bases). V lost 2 bases and J lost 0, with 10 bases in between. CDR3 length equals 15 residues. CDR1 and CDR2 (germline): MGHRA, YSYEKL.

This clone was seen a single time. The chain couples TRBV19 to TRBJ1-1, with 10 bases aligning to TRBD1. This CDR3 is 16 amino acids long. J gave up 4 bases and V 5 bases, and 10 bases lay outside the gene matches. Germline lookup yields CDR1 LNHDA and CDR2 SQIVND (reference sequence). DNA for the CDR3: TGTGCCAGTAGTCTGTTGACAGGGGGCCCGTTCACTGAAGCTTTCTTT. Translating it yields CASSLLTGGPFTEAFF.